This T cell receptor beta chain was sequenced during a study of T cell responses to AZD1222 COVID-19 vaccine. Data came from immunoSEQ multiplex PCR; TCRdb stores just in-frame clones and leaves some out. The data hold under 200,000 clones, with approximately 90% observed a single time. Per germline, CDR1 SGHTA and CDR2 FQGNSA. CDR3 length: 16 residues. Trimming removed 2 bases from V and 0 bases from J, with 11 bases in between. Points from the study as a whole: Just 5 to 7 AZD1222 recipients tested seropositive at baseline. Repertoire sampling occurred only after the peak T cell response.

To note about this clone: Its antigen remains unknown.

This receptor was taken from an adult in good health. Specimen: peripheral blood, collected on day 0 of AZD1222 vaccination. The chain carries TRBV7-2 and TRBJ1-5, with D maybe TRBD1 (6 bases). CDR3 amino acids: CASSLRGGSSNQPQHF. As DNA, the CDR3 is TGTGCCAGCAGCTTACGAGGGGGATCTAGCAATCAGCCCCAGCATTTT.